These 5 T cell receptor beta chains came from one sample sequenced in a study of T cell repertoires and leukemia-associated antigens. TCRdb re-called the 5' RACE reads through MiXCR, storing one row per CDR3 protein. The sample lists 10,000 to 13,000 distinct CDR3 sequences; roughly 43% were seen once. Their cognate antigens are unknown. The sample taken for sequencing was CD3+ T cells sorted from blood and cultured. These receptors came from a female donor in good health.

The CDR3 loop reads CSAGRDREPYEQYF. In nucleotides, the CDR3 is TGCAGTGCTGGCCGGGACAGGGAGCCTTACGAGCAGTACTTC. The chain recombines TRBV20-1 with TRBJ2-7, with 9 bases matching TRBD1. The CDR3 runs 14 residues. V trimming: 5 bases; J trimming: 4 bases; junction bases outside the gene matches: 9. Germline V gene lookup returns CDR1 DFQATT and CDR2 SNEGSKA (reference sequence).

J is TRBJ2-1 and V is TRBV20-1, with 9 bases lining up with TRBD1. The junction had 12 bases not matched to a gene; V was cut back by 4 bases and J by 8 bases. Germline values: CDR1 DFQATT, CDR2 SNEGSKA (reference sequence). The CDR3 has 15 residues. This chain's CDR3 is CSAKPTGGFRDEQFF. CDR3 in DNA: TGCAGTGCTAAACCGACAGGGGGATTCCGCGATGAGCAGTTCTTC.

Comments on this clonotype: The limits of the CDR3 on the DNA are not certain, so only TCRdb's listed CDR3 is given. This chain links TRBV7-9 with TRBJ2-2. The CDR3 is made up of 16 amino acids, end residues included. Germline V gene data show CDR1 as SEHNR and CDR2 as FQNEAQ (reference sequence). The CDR3 protein is CASSLGLAGTPGSCFF.

The rearrangement uses TRBV11-2 and TRBJ2-2; possibly TRBD2 for D (5 bases). This CDR3 has 15 amino acids. V lost 4 bases and J lost 1, with 10 bases in between. Germline values: CDR1 SGHAT, CDR2 FQNNGV. This chain's CDR3 is CASSSTRMNTGELFF. The CDR3, as DNA: TGTGCCAGCAGCTCCACTAGGATGAACACCGGGGAGCTGTTTTTT.

The V and J genes are TRBV20-1 and TRBJ2-1; 8 bases align to TRBD2. The CDR3 has 15 amino acids. After removal of 3 bases from V and 4 bases from J, the junction contained 8 bases not matched to a gene. Per germline, CDR1 DFQATT and CDR2 SNEGSKA (reference sequence). The CDR3 DNA follows: TGCAGTGCTAGGCTGGCTAGCGGGTTTTACAATGAGCAGTTCTTC. Amino acids: CSARLASGFYNEQFF.